This T cell receptor beta chain was recorded in a study of T cell repertoires in ileal Crohn's disease. Whole-study findings and limits: Clonal expansions were more frequent in active smokers than non-smokers at surgery. Clonality above 26.8% at surgery always came with endoscopic recurrence.

TCRB immunosequencing input was roughly 500 nanograms of biopsy DNA per sample. Method: immunoSEQ multiplex PCR; TCRdb's copy keeps in-frame clones and lacks some. The table shows approximately 27,000 clones, with roughly 81% occurring only once. A note on this clone: Its specificity is not known.

Germline lookup yields CDR1 MNHEY and CDR2 SMNVEV (reference sequence). The CDR3 contains 16 residues. V was shortened by 7 bases and J by 4 bases, with 22 bases between the two germline ends. The chain joins TRBV27 to TRBJ1-2; TRBD1 might be the D (6 bases). The TCR comes from an adult with Crohn's disease. The sample was ileal tissue. Here the CDR3 reads CASMQRGGLAIYGYTF. The CDR3 DNA is TGTGCCAGCATGCAGCGGGGGGGGCTAGCGATCTATGGCTACACCTTC.